Following are 20 T cell receptor beta chains from one sample sequenced in a study of shared T cell receptors in the human thymus. Measured with immunoSEQ multiplex PCR; TCRdb has only the in-frame clones, and not every one. The table records 700,000 or so clones, around 85% of them present only once. These data also formed part of another study, on human thymus T cells.

Sample: thymocytes. Every receptor here comes from a girl younger than two with a congenital heart defect.

The J gene is TRBJ2-5, the V gene TRBV2; D may be TRBD1 (6 bases). The CDR3 extends over 17 amino acids. V was clipped by 0 bases and J by 4 bases, with 18 bases between them. The V gene's germline CDR1 is SNHLY and CDR2 FYNNEI. This CDR3 reads CASSEALGPGRGETQYF. The CDR3 DNA is TGTGCCAGCAGTGAAGCGCTTGGCCCCGGCAGGGGAGAGACCCAGTACTTC. The whole variable domain, remainder taken from reference TRBV2 and TRBJ2-5, is EPEVTQTPSHQVTQMGQEVILRCVPISNHLYFYWYRQILGQKVEFLVSFYNNEISEKSEIFDDQFSVERPDGSNFTLKIRSTKLEDSAMYFCASSEALGPGRGETQYFGPGTRLLVL.

The chain uses TRBV9 and TRBJ1-6, with 8 bases fitting TRBD1. Losses at the gene ends were 3 bases for V and 8 bases for J; bases not matched to a gene: 4. The CDR3 is 14 amino acids. Germline CDR1 SGDLS, CDR2 YYNGEE. The CDR3 reads CASSERQGYSPLHF. In DNA, the CDR3 is TGTGCCAGCAGCGAACGACAGGGGTATTCACCCCTCCACTTT.

The table lists this clone with a few counts. This chain joins TRBV27 and TRBJ2-2; possibly TRBD2 for D (7 bases). This CDR3 spans 16 amino acids. With 4 bases removed from V and 4 bases from J, the gap between germline ends came to 16 bases. From germline, CDR1 is MNHEY and CDR2 SMNVEV (reference sequence). The CDR3 loop is CASSSLGGPSTGELFF. In DNA, the CDR3 is TGTGCCAGCAGTTCTCTGGGGGGGCCTTCCACCGGGGAGCTGTTTTTT.

J is TRBJ1-2 and V is TRBV5-1, with D maybe TRBD1 (5 bases). V lost 4 bases, J lost 2 bases, and 15 bases lay in between. CDR3 length equals 15 residues. Germline V lookup: CDR1 SGHRS, CDR2 YFSETQ. CDR3 sequence (DNA): TGCGCCAGCAGCCTGAGTTGGGCAGGGAACTATGGCTACACCTTC. Residues: CASSLSWAGNYGYTF.

This chain joins TRBV9 and TRBJ2-3; perhaps TRBD2 as D (6 bases). V lost 0 bases and J lost 2, with 16 bases in between. The CDR3 spans 17 residues. The V gene's germline CDR1 is SGDLS and CDR2 YYNGEE. The CDR3 spells CASSVAGENPFTDTQYF. The CDR3 nucleotides are TGTGCCAGCAGCGTAGCGGGGGAAAACCCATTCACAGATACGCAGTATTTT.

The genes are TRBV28 and TRBJ1-5, with 10 bases matching TRBD1. Germline V gene sequence: CDR1 MDHEN, CDR2 SYDVKM. Germline trimming cut 1 base from V and 6 bases from J; bases unmatched to any gene: 3. This CDR3 has 15 residues. The CDR3 DNA reads TGTGCCAGCAGTTTATTCGGGACAGGGGTTCAGCCCCAGCATTTT. Its protein is CASSLFGTGVQPQHF.

A remark on this clone: The junction and the germline gene differ at one end; a read error may be behind it. This sequence joins TRBV5-1 and TRBJ1-6, with no clear D. Looked up from germline, CDR1 is SGHRS and CDR2 is YFSETQ. The CDR3 has 14 amino acids. CDR3 in DNA: TGCGCCAGCAGCTTGAAAGTCCCTAATTCCCCCCTCCACTTT. Its translation is CASSLKVPNSPLHF.

DNA of the CDR3: TGTGCCAGCAGCGCGACAGGAGCGAACACTGAAGCTTTCTTT. Residues: CASSATGANTEAFF. The chain is built from TRBV7-4 and TRBJ1-1; TRBD1 might be the D (6 bases). Germline V gene sequence: CDR1 SGHVT, CDR2 SQSDAQ. The CDR3 has 14 amino acids. V gave up 5 bases and J gave up 1 base, with 11 bases separating them.

This clone was seen once. The gene calls are TRBV19 and TRBJ1-6, with 9 bases that match TRBD1. The CDR3 is 18 amino acids. The junction had 14 bases not matched to a gene; V was cut back by 2 bases and J by 9 bases. The V gene's germline CDR1 is LNHDA and CDR2 SQIVND (reference sequence). The chain's CDR3 is CASSIRDRDILYRSPLHF. As DNA, the CDR3 is TGTGCCAGTAGTATAAGGGACAGGGATATTTTGTATCGTTCACCCCTCCACTTT.

The CDR3 bases are TGTGCCAGCAGCCAAGAATGGGGACAGGGGAAAACTTACACCGGGGAGCTGTTTTTT. This encodes CASSQEWGQGKTYTGELFF. The chain carries TRBV14 and TRBJ2-2; 10 bases match TRBD1. The J segment lost 3 bases and the V segment lost 0 bases, leaving 10 bases of the junction unmatched. This CDR3 spans 19 amino acids. Germline lookup yields CDR1 SGHDN and CDR2 FVKESK.

This rearrangement joins TRBV18 to TRBJ1-2; D may be TRBD1 (6 bases). Germline V lookup: CDR1 KGHSH, CDR2 LQKENI. V was pared by 2 bases and J by 2 bases, with 15 bases between. This CDR3 is 16 amino acids long. The CDR3 DNA reads TGTGCCAGCTCACCATCCCCACAGGGCCTCAACTATGGCTACACCTTC. Its translation is CASSPSPQGLNYGYTF.

This clone was recorded only once. The chain links TRBV5-4 to TRBJ2-3; TRBD2 is a possible D gene (7 bases). The CDR3 is 17 residues long. The V and J ends lost 4 bases and 1 base respectively, with 19 bases between them. The V gene's germline CDR1 is SGHNT and CDR2 YYREEE (reference sequence). Here the CDR3 reads CASSPGLRGLRTDTQYF. DNA for the CDR3: TGTGCCAGCAGCCCGGGGCTGCGGGGGCTACGCACAGATACGCAGTATTTT.

The V call is TRBV5-1, the J call TRBJ2-5; TRBD1 matches at 11 bases. This CDR3 region has 17 residues. CDR1 and CDR2 from the germline V gene are SGHRS and YFSETQ. Trimming took 2 bases from V and 5 from J; bases not matched to a gene: 11. Here the CDR3 DNA reads TGCGCCAGCAGCTTCAAGTCTCGGACAGGGGGCGGGGAGACCCAGTACTTC. Protein sequence: CASSFKSRTGGGETQYF.

This chain uses TRBV4-3 with TRBJ2-2; 7 bases agree with TRBD2. The CDR3 sequence is 14 residues long. V shed 1 base and J 6 bases; nucleotides not matched to a gene: 2. CDR1 and CDR2 (germline): LGHNA, YSLEER. The DNA of the CDR3 is TGCGCCAGCAGCCAAGTTCGGGAGGCCGGGGAGCTGTTTTTT. It codes for CASSQVREAGELFF.

The chain is built from TRBV7-2 and TRBJ1-1, with D perhaps TRBD1 (5 bases). Trimming left V 1 base short and J 9 bases short, with 9 bases between. CDR1 SGHTA and CDR2 FQGNSA come from the germline V gene. CDR3 length: 12 amino acids. The CDR3 here is CASSLVTGKAFF. The CDR3 DNA reads as TGTGCCAGCAGCTTAGTCACAGGTAAAGCTTTCTTT.

V and J are TRBV7-9 and TRBJ2-3, with TRBD1 matching 12 bases. The CDR3 totals 16 residues. In germline, CDR1 is SEHNR, CDR2 FQNEAQ (reference sequence). The junction had 10 bases not matched to a gene; V was cut back by 8 bases and J by 4 bases. CDR3 nucleotides: TGTGCCAGCGGCCGGGACAGGGGGCAGTTTTCAGATACGCAGTATTTT. Its translation is CASGRDRGQFSDTQYF.

V gene TRBV27 combines with J gene TRBJ1-2, with 9 bases matching TRBD1. This CDR3 comprises 14 residues. Trimming removed 5 bases from V and 6 bases from J; junction bases left unmatched: 7. CDR1 and CDR2 from the germline V gene are MNHEY and SMNVEV (reference sequence). This CDR3 reads CASSPGQGGDGYTF. The DNA of the CDR3 is TGTGCCAGCAGTCCGGGACAGGGTGGGGATGGCTACACCTTC.

This sequence joins TRBV11-2 and TRBJ2-3; 14 bases match TRBD2. Germline V CDR1 and CDR2: SGHAT, FQNNGV. V dropped 0 bases and J dropped 6; count of bases not matched to a gene: 5. The CDR3 runs 17 residues. CDR3 DNA: TGTGCCAGCAGCTTAGATGCGCGGACTAGCGGGGGGGATACGCAGTATTTT. Translated: CASSLDARTSGGDTQYF.

The V call is TRBV5-1, the J call TRBJ1-1; 7 bases agree with TRBD1. Germline CDR1 and CDR2: SGHRS and YFSETQ. J gave up 0 bases and V 4 bases, and 15 bases lay outside the gene matches. The CDR3 runs to 18 residues. The CDR3 protein is CASSRPGQRKGMNTEAFF. Written as DNA, the CDR3 is TGCGCCAGCAGCCGGCCGGGACAGCGAAAGGGCATGAACACTGAAGCTTTCTTT.

Here the CDR3 DNA reads TGTGCCAGTAGTCGATGGGCTGGGATACTAGCGGGGTTCAATGAGCAGTTCTTC. Protein product: CASSRWAGILAGFNEQFF. The chain combines TRBV19 with TRBJ2-1; 10 bases line up with TRBD2. The V gene end was trimmed by 5 bases and the J gene end by 6 bases; junction bases not matched to a gene: 16. Per germline, CDR1 LNHDA and CDR2 SQIVND (reference sequence). The CDR3 covers 18 residues.